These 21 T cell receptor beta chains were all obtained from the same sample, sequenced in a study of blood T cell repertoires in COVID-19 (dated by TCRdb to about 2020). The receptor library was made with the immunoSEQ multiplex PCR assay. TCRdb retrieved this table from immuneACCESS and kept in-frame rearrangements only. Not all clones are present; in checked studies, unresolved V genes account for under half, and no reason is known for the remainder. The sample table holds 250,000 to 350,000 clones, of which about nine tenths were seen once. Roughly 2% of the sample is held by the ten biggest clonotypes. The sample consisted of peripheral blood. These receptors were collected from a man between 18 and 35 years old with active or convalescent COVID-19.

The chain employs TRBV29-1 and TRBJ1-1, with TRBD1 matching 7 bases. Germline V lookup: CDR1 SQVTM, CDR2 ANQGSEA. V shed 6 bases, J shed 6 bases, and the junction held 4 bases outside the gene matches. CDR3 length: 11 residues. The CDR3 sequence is CSVRQGSEAFF. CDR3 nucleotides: TGCAGCGTGCGACAGGGCTCTGAAGCTTTCTTT.

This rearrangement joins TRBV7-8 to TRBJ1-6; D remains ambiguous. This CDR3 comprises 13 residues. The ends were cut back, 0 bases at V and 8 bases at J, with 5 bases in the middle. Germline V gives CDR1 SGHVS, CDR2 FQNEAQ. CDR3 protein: CASSLAGDSPLHF. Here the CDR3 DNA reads TGTGCCAGCAGCTTAGCAGGAGATTCACCCCTCCACTTT. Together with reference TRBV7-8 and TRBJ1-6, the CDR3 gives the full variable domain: GAGVSQSPRYKVAKRGQDVALRCDPISGHVSLFWYQQALGQGPEFLTYFQNEAQLDKSGLPSDRFFAERPEGSVSTLKIQRTQQEDSAVYLCASSLAGDSPLHFGNGTRLTVT.

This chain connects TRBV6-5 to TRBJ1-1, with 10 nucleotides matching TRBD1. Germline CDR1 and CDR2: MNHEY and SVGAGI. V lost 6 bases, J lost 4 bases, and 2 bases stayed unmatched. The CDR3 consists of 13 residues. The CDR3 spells CASSGDRGTEAFF. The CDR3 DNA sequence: TGTGCCAGCAGCGGGGACAGGGGCACTGAAGCTTTCTTT.

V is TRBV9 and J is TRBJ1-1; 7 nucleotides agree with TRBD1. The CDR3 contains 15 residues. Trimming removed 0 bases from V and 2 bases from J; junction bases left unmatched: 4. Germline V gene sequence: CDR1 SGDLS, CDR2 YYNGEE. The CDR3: CASSVAGTANTEAFF. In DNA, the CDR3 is TGTGCCAGCAGCGTAGCTGGGACAGCAAACACTGAAGCTTTCTTT.

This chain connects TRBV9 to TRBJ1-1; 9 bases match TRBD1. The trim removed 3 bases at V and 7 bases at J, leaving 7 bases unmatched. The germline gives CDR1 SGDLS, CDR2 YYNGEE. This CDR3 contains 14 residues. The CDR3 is CASSAGTGIVEAFF. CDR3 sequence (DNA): TGTGCCAGCAGCGCGGGGACAGGGATTGTTGAAGCTTTCTTT.

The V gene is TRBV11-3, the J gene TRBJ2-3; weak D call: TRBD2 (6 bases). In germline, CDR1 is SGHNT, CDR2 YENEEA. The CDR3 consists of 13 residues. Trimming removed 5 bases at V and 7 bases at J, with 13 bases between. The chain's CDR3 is CASSNRDSHTQYF. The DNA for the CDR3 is TGTGCCAGCAGCAACCGGGACTCACATACGCAGTATTTT.

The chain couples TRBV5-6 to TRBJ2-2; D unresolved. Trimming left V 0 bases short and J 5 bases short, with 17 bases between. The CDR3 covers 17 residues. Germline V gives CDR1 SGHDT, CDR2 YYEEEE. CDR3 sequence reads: CASSLVVGRDSTGELFF. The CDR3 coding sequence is TGTGCCAGCAGCTTGGTAGTGGGCAGAGATAGTACCGGGGAGCTGTTTTTT.

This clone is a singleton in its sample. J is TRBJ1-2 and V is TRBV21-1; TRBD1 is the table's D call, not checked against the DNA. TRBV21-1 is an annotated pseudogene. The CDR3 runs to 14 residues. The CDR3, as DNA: TGTGCCAGCAGCAAAGCCGGCAGGGTTGGTGGCTACACCTTC. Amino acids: CASSKAGRVGGYTF.

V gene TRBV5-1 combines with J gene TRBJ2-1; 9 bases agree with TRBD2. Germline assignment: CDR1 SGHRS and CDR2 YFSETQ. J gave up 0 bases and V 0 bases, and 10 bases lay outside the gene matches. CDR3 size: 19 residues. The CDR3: CASSLVLSGGLSSYNEQFF. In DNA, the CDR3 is TGCGCCAGCAGCTTGGTTCTAAGCGGGGGGCTGAGCTCCTACAATGAGCAGTTCTTC.

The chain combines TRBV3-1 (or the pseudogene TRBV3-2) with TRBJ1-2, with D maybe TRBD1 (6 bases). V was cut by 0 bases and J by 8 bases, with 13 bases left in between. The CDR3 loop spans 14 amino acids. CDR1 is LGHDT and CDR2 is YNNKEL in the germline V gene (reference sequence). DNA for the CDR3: TGTGCCAGCAGCCAAGAGCGGGCAGGGGAGGGCTACACCTTC. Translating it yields CASSQERAGEGYTF.

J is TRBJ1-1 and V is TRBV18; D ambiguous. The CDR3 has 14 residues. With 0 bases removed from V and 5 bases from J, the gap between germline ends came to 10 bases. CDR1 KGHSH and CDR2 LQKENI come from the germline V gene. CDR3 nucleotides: TGTGCCAGCTCACCACCCCCCTCGGGGACTGAAGCTTTCTTT. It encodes CASSPPPSGTEAFF.

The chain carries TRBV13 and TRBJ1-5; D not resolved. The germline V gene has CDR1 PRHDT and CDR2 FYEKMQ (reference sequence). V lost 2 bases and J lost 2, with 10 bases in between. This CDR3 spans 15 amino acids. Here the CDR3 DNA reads TGTGCCAGCAGCTTATCGGGGTTGGGCAATCAGCCCCAGCATTTT. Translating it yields CASSLSGLGNQPQHF.

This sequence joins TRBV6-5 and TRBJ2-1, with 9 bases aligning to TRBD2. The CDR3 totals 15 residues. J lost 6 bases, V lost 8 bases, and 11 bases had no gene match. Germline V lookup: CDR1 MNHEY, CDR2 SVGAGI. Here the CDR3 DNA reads TGTGCCAGCCGTATAGCGGGAGAAAGGAGCAATGAGCAGTTCTTC. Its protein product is CASRIAGERSNEQFF.

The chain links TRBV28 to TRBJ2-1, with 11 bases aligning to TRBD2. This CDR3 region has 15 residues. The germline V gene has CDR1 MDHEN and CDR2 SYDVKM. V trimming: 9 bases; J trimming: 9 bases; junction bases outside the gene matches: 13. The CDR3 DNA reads TGTGCCAGTATCCCCGGGATAGCGGGAGGGGGTGAGCAGTTCTTC. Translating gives CASIPGIAGGGEQFF.

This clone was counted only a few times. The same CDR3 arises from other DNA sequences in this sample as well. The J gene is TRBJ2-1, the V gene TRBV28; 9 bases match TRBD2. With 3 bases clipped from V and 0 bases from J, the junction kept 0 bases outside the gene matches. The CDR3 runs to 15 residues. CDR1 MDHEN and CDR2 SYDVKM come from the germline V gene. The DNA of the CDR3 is TGTGCCAGCAGTTTTAGCGGGAGCTCCTACAATGAGCAGTTCTTC. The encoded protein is CASSFSGSSYNEQFF.

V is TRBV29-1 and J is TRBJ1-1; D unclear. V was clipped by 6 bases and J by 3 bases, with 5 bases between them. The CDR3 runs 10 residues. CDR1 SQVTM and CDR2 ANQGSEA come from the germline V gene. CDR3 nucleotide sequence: TGCAGCGTGGCCTACACTGAAGCTTTCTTT. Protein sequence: CSVAYTEAFF.

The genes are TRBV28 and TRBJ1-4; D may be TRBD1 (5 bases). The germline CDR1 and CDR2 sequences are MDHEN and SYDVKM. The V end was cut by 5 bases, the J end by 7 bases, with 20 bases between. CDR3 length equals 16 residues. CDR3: CASSHKEGAPGEKLFF. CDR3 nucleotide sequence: TGTGCCAGCAGTCATAAGGAAGGGGCCCCCGGTGAAAAACTGTTTTTT.

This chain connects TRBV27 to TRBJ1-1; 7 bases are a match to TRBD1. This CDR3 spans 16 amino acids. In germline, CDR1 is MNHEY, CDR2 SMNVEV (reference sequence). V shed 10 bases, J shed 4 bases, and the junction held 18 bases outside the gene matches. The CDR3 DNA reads TGTGCCACTACATTGGAGAGGGGGCGTAGGGTCACTGAAGCTTTCTTT. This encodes CATTLERGRRVTEAFF.

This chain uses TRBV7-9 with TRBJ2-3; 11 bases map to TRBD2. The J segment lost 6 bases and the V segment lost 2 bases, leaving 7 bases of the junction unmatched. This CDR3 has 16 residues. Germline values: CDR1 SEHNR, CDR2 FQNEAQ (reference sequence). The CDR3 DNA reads TGTGCCAGCAGCTTATTACTAGCGGGAGCACCCGATACGCAGTATTTT. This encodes CASSLLLAGAPDTQYF.

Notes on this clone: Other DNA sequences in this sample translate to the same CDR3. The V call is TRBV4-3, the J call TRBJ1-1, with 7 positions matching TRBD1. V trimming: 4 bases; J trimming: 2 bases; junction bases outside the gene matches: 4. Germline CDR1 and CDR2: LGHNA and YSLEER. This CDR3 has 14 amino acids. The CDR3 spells CASSRDRVNTEAFF. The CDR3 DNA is TGCGCCAGCAGCCGAGACAGGGTAAACACTGAAGCTTTCTTT.

The DNA for the CDR3 is TGTGCCAGCAGTTACTCTCCGGGACAGTGGAACACTGAAGCTTTCTTT. It encodes CASSYSPGQWNTEAFF. V gene TRBV6-6 combines with J gene TRBJ1-1; 7 bases match TRBD1. With V trimmed by 0 bases and J by 1 base, 5 bases remained unmatched. This CDR3 region has 16 residues. Germline loops: CDR1 MNHNY, CDR2 SVGAGI (reference sequence).